These T cell receptor beta chains were read from a single sample in a study of blood T cell repertoires in COVID-19. The protocol was immunoSEQ multiplex PCR, while the TCRdb copy is restricted to in-frame clones and leaves out a portion. Of approximately 300,000 clones in the sample, 80% to 90% were seen once. Material for sequencing was PBMCs or T cells enriched from blood (not recorded which). These receptors were collected from a woman in her late teens or twenties who had recovered from COVID-19. The conserved cysteine and the conserved F or W are not part of the CDR3 here. The order of the fields is D gene, V gene, CDR3 protein. D genes are given only for firm matches.

D: -; V: TRBV18; CDR3: ASRVNGDTEAF
D: TRBD1; V: TRBV7-9; CDR3: ASKTTGEHTEAF
D: TRBD2; V: TRBV11-3; CDR3: ASSLGDYYNEQF
D: TRBD1; V: TRBV5-1; CDR3: ASSPQGAGNTIY
D: TRBD1; V: TRBV10-3; CDR3: ATGQGGEKLF
D: TRBD1; V: TRBV10-3; CDR3: AISGTPTGTAYEQY
D: -; V: TRBV18; CDR3: ASSRAPPDAGSYNEQF
D: -; V: TRBV27; CDR3: ASSPPGGYT
D: -; V: TRBV12-3/TRBV12-4; CDR3: ASSLGDTYEQY
D: -; V: TRBV11-2; CDR3: ASSFIVGQNTEAF
D: -; V: TRBV6-4; CDR3: ASSLQGNTIY
D: -; V: TRBV5-4; CDR3: ASSSAGTTLY